The rows below give T cell receptor beta chains drawn from one sample of a study of tumor-infiltrating lymphocytes in localized non-small cell lung cancer. Here immunoSEQ multiplex PCR was the method, and the copy in TCRdb shows in-frame clones only, minus some. The sample yields about 16,000 clones, more than 75% seen once. The specimen sequenced was uninvolved lung tissue not adjacent to the tumor. The receptors come from a human donor with non-small cell lung cancer. Each CDR3 is given with its conserved first and last residue. D genes are given only for firm matches. Clone size appears in some rows only: once, few, many, or a class for an expanded clone.

clone_size j_call d_call v_call cdr3_aa cdr3_nt
. TRBJ2-2 . TRBV6-5 CASSLSTGDTGELFF TGTGCCAGCAGTCTATCGACGGGGGACACCGGGGAGCTGTTTTTT
. TRBJ2-5 . TRBV10-2 CASSVGAMGAQETQYF TGCGCCAGCAGTGTTGGTGCAATGGGGGCACAAGAGACCCAGTACTTC
. TRBJ1-2 . TRBV19 CASSDRFDGYTF TGTGCCAGTAGTGACCGTTTTGACGGCTACACCTTC
. TRBJ2-3 TRBD2 TRBV5-1 CASSLLGEGSTDTQYF TGCGCCAGCAGCTTGTTGGGGGAGGGTTCTACAGATACGCAGTATTTT
few TRBJ2-2 TRBD2 TRBV9 CASSIGTSLGALFF TGTGCCAGCAGCATCGGGACTAGCCTCGGCGCGCTGTTTTTT
. TRBJ1-1 . TRBV9 CASSVSRQGGTEAFF TGTGCCAGCAGCGTGTCACGGCAGGGTGGCACTGAAGCTTTCTTT
. TRBJ1-1 TRBD1 TRBV11-3 CASSLDRGLEAFF TGTGCCAGCAGCTTGGACAGGGGGCTAGAAGCTTTCTTT
. TRBJ2-5 . TRBV7-2 CASSRDVEETQYF TGTGCCAGCAGCCGGGACGTAGAAGAGACCCAGTACTTC
. TRBJ1-1 TRBD1 TRBV10-1 CASSQGAEAFF TGCGCCAGCAGCCAGGGGGCTGAAGCTTTCTTT
once TRBJ2-2 TRBD2 TRBV28 CASSGLAGGMFKTGELFF TGTGCCAGCAGTGGACTAGCGGGAGGGATGTTTAAAACCGGGGAGCTGTTTTTT
. TRBJ2-2 . TRBV2 CVSSVGIGGAGELFF TGTGTCAGCAGTGTGGGGATTGGGGGCGCCGGGGAGCTGTTTTTT
. TRBJ2-1 . TRBV29-1 CSDTPELSYNEQFF TGCAGCGACACTCCTGAACTATCCTACAATGAGCAGTTCTTC
. TRBJ2-7 . TRBV2 CASSETGPPYEQYF TGTGCCAGCAGTGAGACGGGGCCTCCCTACGAGCAGTACTTC
. TRBJ2-7 TRBD2 TRBV4-1 CASSQRGLAGVYEQYF TGCGCCAGCAGCCAACGGGGACTAGCGGGGGTCTACGAGCAGTACTTC
. TRBJ2-1 TRBD2 TRBV14 CASSQGPSSGVADNEQFF TGTGCCAGCAGCCAAGGACCTTCTAGCGGGGTGGCGGACAATGAGCAGTTCTTC
. TRBJ2-7 TRBD1 TRBV30 CAWSVRAGGVEQYF TGTGCCTGGAGTGTAAGGGCAGGGGGCGTGGAGCAGTACTTC
. TRBJ2-1 TRBD2 TRBV5-1 CASSSRSLTSGSSNEQFF TGCGCCAGCAGCTCCCGATCCCTGACTAGCGGGAGCAGCAATGAGCAGTTCTTC
. TRBJ2-1 . TRBV1 CTSSQEVAGEENEQFF TGCACCAGCAGCCAAGAGGTAGCGGGAGAAGAGAATGAGCAGTTCTTC
. TRBJ2-7 . TRBV5-1 CASSSPSSTGPGEQYF TGCGCCAGCAGCTCACCATCATCGACAGGCCCGGGGGAGCAGTACTTC
few TRBJ2-2 TRBD1 TRBV7-6 CASRSGTGNTGELFF TGTGCCAGCAGATCCGGGACAGGGAACACCGGGGAGCTGTTTTTT
. TRBJ1-1 . TRBV7-2 CASSPLRNTEAFF TGTGCCAGCAGCCCCTTAAGGAACACTGAAGCTTTCTTT
once TRBJ1-6 TRBD1 TRBV15 CATSRDGRGQYNSPLHF TGTGCCACCAGCAGAGATGGGAGGGGACAGTATAATTCACCCCTCCACTTT
. TRBJ2-4 . TRBV9 CASSVGSQNIQYF TGTGCCAGCAGCGTAGGAAGTCAAAACATTCAGTACTTC
few TRBJ2-1 TRBD1 TRBV9 CASSVAPWDRFSDEQFF TGTGCCAGCAGCGTAGCCCCCTGGGACAGATTTTCGGATGAGCAGTTCTTC
. TRBJ2-1 . TRBV6-5 CASSLWDPGANNEQFF TGTGCCAGCAGTTTGTGGGACCCCGGGGCCAACAATGAGCAGTTCTTC
. TRBJ2-5 . TRBV5-1 CASSLGGAAEETQYF TGCGCCAGCAGCCTAGGGGGGGCCGCGGAGGAGACCCAGTACTTC
once TRBJ2-7 . TRBV5-1 CASSLTSLLVEQYF TGCGCCAGCAGCTTGACTAGCCTACTCGTCGAGCAGTACTTC
. TRBJ2-7 . TRBV7-2 CASSYLRAREQYF TGTGCCAGCAGCTACCTGAGGGCGCGGGAGCAGTACTTC
. TRBJ2-3 TRBD2 TRBV27 CATKIAGLTDTQYF TGTGCCACCAAAATAGCGGGACTCACAGATACGCAGTATTTT
. TRBJ2-2 . TRBV5-1 CASLEPGTPGGELFF TGCGCCAGTCTAGAGCCCGGGACGCCCGGCGGGGAGCTGTTTTTT
once TRBJ1-1 TRBD1 TRBV4-1 CASSQEWGQGGGTEAFF TGCGCCAGCAGCCAAGAATGGGGACAGGGGGGAGGAACTGAAGCTTTCTTT
. TRBJ1-5 . TRBV7-2 CASSLSFNQPQHF TGTGCCAGCAGCTTAAGCTTCAACCAGCCCCAGCATTTT
. TRBJ2-3 . TRBV28 CASSSDNADTQYF TGTGCCAGCAGTTCAGACAACGCAGATACGCAGTATTTT
. TRBJ2-4 . TRBV14 CASRQPRVAKNIQYF TGTGCCAGCAGGCAACCTAGGGTAGCCAAAAACATTCAGTACTTC
. TRBJ2-1 . TRBV5-4 CASSLVSEGDNEQFF TGTGCCAGCAGCTTGGTTAGCGAGGGGGACAATGAGCAGTTCTTC
once TRBJ2-7 TRBD1 TRBV29-1 CSVSGQGDYEQYF TGCAGCGTCAGTGGGCAGGGGGACTACGAGCAGTACTTC
. TRBJ1-1 . TRBV27 CASSLRGTLEAFF TGTGCCAGCAGTTTAAGGGGTACCCTTGAAGCTTTCTTT
medium-sized TRBJ1-2 TRBD1 TRBV2 CASSPGTGVLSGYTF TGTGCCAGCAGTCCCGGGACAGGGGTGCTATCTGGCTACACCTTC
few TRBJ2-7 . TRBV7-2 CASSFQGYEQYF TGTGCCAGCAGTTTTCAGGGTTACGAGCAGTACTTC
. TRBJ2-1 . TRBV5-1 CASSLTGGELDEQFF TGCGCCAGCAGCCTCACAGGGGGGGAGTTGGATGAGCAGTTCTTC
. TRBJ1-1 . TRBV5-1 CASYEMRTEAFF TGCGCCAGCTATGAGATGAGGACTGAAGCTTTCTTT
. TRBJ2-7 TRBD2 TRBV5-6 CASSTGGRVRYEQYF TGTGCCAGCAGCACCGGGGGGAGGGTCAGGTACGAGCAGTACTTC
. TRBJ2-6 . TRBV10-3 CAISYSGANVLTF TGTGCCATCAGTTACTCTGGGGCCAACGTCCTGACTTTC
. TRBJ1-1 TRBD1 TRBV5-1 CASSVTGEPGAGEAFF TGCGCCAGCAGCGTGACAGGGGAGCCGGGAGCGGGTGAAGCTTTCTTT
. TRBJ1-1 . TRBV5-1 CASSTGQNTEAFF TGCGCCAGCAGCACGGGACAGAACACTGAAGCTTTCTTT
few TRBJ1-5 . TRBV9 CASSPGEGDQPQHF TGTGCCAGCAGCCCTGGGGAGGGGGATCAGCCCCAGCATTTT
medium-sized TRBJ2-2 . TRBV10-2 CASSAGGDTGELFF TGCGCCAGCAGTGCAGGGGGGGACACCGGGGAGCTGTTTTTT
once TRBJ1-2 TRBD1 TRBV11-1 CASSLGQGTYYGYTF TGTGCCAGCAGCTTAGGACAGGGGACGTACTATGGCTACACCTTC
. TRBJ1-5 TRBD1 TRBV9 CASSGGQGNQPQHF TGTGCCAGCAGCGGGGGACAGGGGAATCAGCCCCAGCATTTT
. TRBJ1-2 . TRBV7-9 CASRPGRSVYGYTF TGTGCCAGCAGGCCGGGACGGAGTGTCTATGGCTACACCTTC
. TRBJ2-5 . TRBV5-1 CASSLAPGVGQETQYF TGCGCCAGCAGCTTGGCGCCGGGCGTGGGGCAAGAGACCCAGTACTTC
. TRBJ2-5 TRBD1 TRBV4-2 CASSEHSGTGPGETQYF TGTGCCAGCAGCGAACACTCCGGGACAGGCCCCGGGGAGACCCAGTACTTC